This record looks at one T cell receptor (beta chain) sequence and its context. The sample comes from a study of blood T cell repertoires in COVID-19. Study-wide context: The cDNA or gDNA used as material had been derived from T cells, B-cell-depleted T cells, or PBMCs.

Symptom resolution, clearance, or two negative PCRs marked the recovered donors of Cohort 3. Looked up from germline, CDR1 is MRHNA and CDR2 is SNTAGT. V shed 3 bases and J shed 2 bases, with 12 bases lying between them. The CDR3 length is 15 residues. TCRdb's table, derived via immunoSEQ multiplex PCR, lists solely in-frame clones and lacks some. Altogether over 120,000 clones are present, about four fifths being singletons, with the ten largest covering around 10%. This sequence originates from a man over 45 who had recovered from COVID-19. Sequenced: PBMCs or T cells enriched from blood (not recorded which). This chain connects TRBV6-4 to TRBJ2-3; D may be TRBD2 (5 bases). This CDR3 reads CASSEFAGHTDTQYF. Written as DNA, the CDR3 is TGTGCCAGCAGTGAGTTCGCGGGCCACACAGATACGCAGTATTTT.